What follows are 3 T cell receptor beta chains derived from one specimen sequenced in a study of cytomegalovirus exposure and HLA in healthy donors. 60 Vbeta and 13 Jbeta primers were used in PCR. Assay: immunoSEQ multiplex PCR; the TCRdb copy retains only in-frame clones and omits some. Of under 70,000 clones listed, roughly 89% were seen once; the top ten hold 2%. Material for sequencing was PBMCs. These receptors were collected from a woman in her twenties or thirties in good health and CMV-seronegative.

The genes are TRBV19 and TRBJ1-3, with D perhaps matching TRBD1 (5 bases). The CDR3 totals 13 residues. Germline CDR1 and CDR2: LNHDA and SQIVND (reference sequence). Trimming cost V 9 bases and J 0 bases, with 9 bases left between them. The CDR3 region is CASRQFSGNTIYF. CDR3 in DNA: TGTGCCAGCCGACAGTTCTCTGGAAACACCATATATTTT.

V and J are TRBV10-3 and TRBJ2-7; 12 bases map to TRBD1. Trimming cost V 2 bases and J 4 bases; bases outside gene matches: 3. The CDR3 is 15 amino acids. The germline CDR1 and CDR2 sequences are ENHRY and SYGVKD. This CDR3 reads CAISEPGQGAYEQYF. CDR3 nucleotides: TGTGCCATCAGTGAGCCGGGACAGGGGGCGTACGAGCAGTACTTC.

About this clone itself: An end of the junction does not agree with germline; a read error may underlie this. CDR3 loop: CASSLVPAGDHNEQFF. In DNA, the CDR3 is TGTGCTAGCAGCTTAGTTCCAGCGGGAGACCACAATGAGCAGTTCTTC. The chain links TRBV7-7 to TRBJ2-1; TRBD2 agrees at 8 bases. The CDR3 spans 16 residues. CDR1 and CDR2 from the germline V gene are SSHAT and FNYEAQ (reference sequence).